Below, 10 T cell receptor beta chains from the same sample are listed, as sequenced in a study of blood T cells in healthy people across ages. Using a J-beta primer mix together with a sample-barcoded 5' primer, a second PCR was run for roughly 6 to 12 cycles. Via MiXCR, TCRdb re-called the 5' RACE reads, giving one row per CDR3 protein. The data show approximately 700,000 distinct CDR3 sequences, roughly 32% seen once. Sequencing was performed on blood. The receptors were gathered from a woman of 80 years or more in good health.

This clonotype was seen a handful of times. This sequence joins TRBV13 and TRBJ2-3, with D maybe TRBD2 (5 bases). Trimming pared 0 bases from V and 2 bases from J, leaving 12 bases between. Germline V gives CDR1 PRHDT, CDR2 FYEKMQ (reference sequence). The CDR3 length is 16 residues. CDR3 loop: CASSLGRSEYTDTQYF. The CDR3 region has the DNA TGTGCCAGCAGCTTAGGTCGTAGCGAGTACACAGATACGCAGTATTTT.

This clonotype has ten or more counts. The rearrangement joins TRBV15 to TRBJ2-7; the D gene is possibly TRBD2 (5 bases). This CDR3 has 16 amino acids. Germline V CDR1 and CDR2: LNHNV, YYDKDF (reference sequence). Trimming removed 0 bases from V and 2 bases from J, with 14 bases in between. The CDR3 coding sequence is TGTGCCACCAGCAGAGATCGGGCCAGCGGTACCTACGAGCAGTACTTC. This gives the protein CATSRDRASGTYEQYF.

The chain links TRBV5-1 to TRBJ2-7; D tentatively reads TRBD1 or TRBD2 (5 bases each). There are 15 residues in the CDR3. Germline values: CDR1 SGHRS, CDR2 YFSETQ. V was shortened by 4 bases and J by 0 bases, with 14 bases between the two germline ends. The CDR3 is CASSIRDRSSYEQYF. For the CDR3, the DNA is TGCGCCAGCAGCATAAGGGACCGGAGCTCCTACGAGCAGTACTTC. Drawing the rest from reference TRBV5-1 and TRBJ2-7, the complete variable domain is KAGVTQTPRYLIKTRGQQVTLSCSPISGHRSVSWYQQTPGQGLQFLFEYFSETQRNKGNFPGRFSGRQFSNSRSEMNVSTLELGDSALYLCASSIRDRSSYEQYFGPGTRLTVT.

In this sample, this clonotype turned up a few times. The J gene is TRBJ2-2, the V gene TRBV19; 8 bases are a match to TRBD1. J gave up 0 bases and V 3 bases, and 12 bases lay outside the gene matches. CDR1 and CDR2 from the germline V gene are LNHDA and SQIVND (reference sequence). CDR3 length: 19 residues. The CDR3 loop is CASSIGGQGLFANTGELFF. The CDR3 DNA follows: TGTGCCAGTAGTATTGGCGGACAGGGCCTGTTCGCGAACACCGGGGAGCTGTTTTTT. Using reference TRBV19 and TRBJ2-2 for the parts outside the CDR3, the full variable domain is DGGITQSPKYLFRKEGQNVTLSCEQNLNHDAMYWYRQDPGQGLRLIYYSQIVNDFQKGDIAEGYSVSREKKESFPLTVTSAQKNPTAFYLCASSIGGQGLFANTGELFFGEGSRLTVL.

J is TRBJ2-7 and V is TRBV10-2; 8 nucleotides agree with TRBD1. J was trimmed by 4 bases and V by 3 bases; bases with no gene match: 8. The CDR3 has 15 residues. Germline loops: CDR1 WSHSY, CDR2 SAAADI. The CDR3 spells CASSDRTGSWYEQYV. Written as DNA, the CDR3 is TGCGCCAGCAGTGATAGGACAGGGTCATGGTACGAGCAGTACGTC.

This chain connects TRBV7-3 to TRBJ2-7, with 14 bases identical to TRBD2. Looked up from germline, CDR1 is SGHTA and CDR2 is FQGTGA. CDR3 size: 14 residues. V gave up 5 bases and J gave up 7 bases; unmatched junction bases: 4. The CDR3 nucleotides read TGTGCCAGCAGCCCGGGGACTAGCGGGGGTGAGCAGTACTTC. It codes for CASSPGTSGGEQYF.

This clonotype was seen ten or more times. The chain combines TRBV7-2 with TRBJ2-7, with TRBD2 matching over 9 bases. The junction had 4 bases not matched to a gene; V was cut back by 1 base and J by 3 bases. CDR3 length: 15 amino acids. Germline CDR1 reads SGHTA; CDR2 reads FQGNSA. The chain's CDR3 is CASSLGGGGVYEQYF. DNA for the CDR3: TGTGCCAGCAGCTTAGGTGGCGGGGGGGTCTACGAGCAGTACTTC.

The chain carries TRBV4-1 and TRBJ1-2; 8 nucleotides line up with TRBD1. J was trimmed by 2 bases and V by 3 bases; bases with no gene match: 5. The CDR3 has 15 amino acids. The germline CDR1 and CDR2 sequences are MGHRA and YSYEKL. CDR3 protein: CASSQDRAVNYGYTF. CDR3 DNA: TGCGCCAGCAGCCAGGACAGGGCGGTAAACTATGGCTACACCTTC.

This clonotype was seen many times. The rearrangement uses TRBV7-2 and TRBJ1-2; tentatively, D is TRBD1 (5 bases). Trimming shortened V by 2 bases and J by 4 bases, and 11 bases separated the two germline ends. Germline V lookup: CDR1 SGHTA, CDR2 FQGNSA. The CDR3 covers 14 residues. In DNA, the CDR3 is TGTGCCAGCAGCTTAACTTCAGGGCCCTATGGCTACACCTTC. This gives the protein CASSLTSGPYGYTF.

This sequence joins TRBV12-3 or TRBV12-4 and TRBJ2-2, with D hard to call. The CDR3 is 13 amino acids. V lost 5 bases to trimming and J lost 4 bases, with 8 bases between them. The CDR3, as DNA: TGTGCCAGCAGTCCGATAGCCACCGGGGAGCTGTTTTTT. Translated, it gives CASSPIATGELFF.